This paragraph reports one TCR beta chain. What it binds is not known. Assay: immunoSEQ multiplex PCR; the TCRdb copy retains only in-frame clones and omits some. There are 150,000 to 200,000 clones in the sample; nearly 95% occur only once, and approximately 2.2% lies in the top ten. This specimen belongs to a study of T cell responses to AZD1222 COVID-19 vaccine. In the study overall: Both about-4-week and about-12-week second-dose recipients were combined.

General study findings and limits: Within unmutated variant regions lay the reported targets of nearly half of spike-specific TCRs. Compared with day 0, the breadth and depth of the Spike-specific TCR repertoire rose significantly after two doses of AZD1222.

V was clipped by 0 bases and J by 0 bases; unmatched bases: 3. CDR1 and CDR2 (germline): LGHDT, YNNKEL (reference sequence). The CDR3 sequence is 17 residues long. The chain has TRBV3-1 (or the pseudogene TRBV3-2) and TRBJ2-4, with 9 bases fitting TRBD2. The sequenced sample was peripheral blood, obtained on day 0 of AZD1222 vaccination. The sequence came from an adult in good health. This CDR3 reads CASSQDISGGAKNIQYF. Written as DNA, the CDR3 is TGTGCCAGCAGCCAAGACATTAGCGGGGGAGCCAAAAACATTCAGTACTTC.